The 28 T cell receptor beta chains below were found in one sample sequenced in a study of T cell responses to AZD1222 COVID-19 vaccine. Libraries were prepared by immunoSEQ multiplex PCR; TCRdb keeps only in-frame clonotypes and omits some of them. Among about 150,000 clones, roughly 91% were seen once, and the ten largest hold 5% to 6.5%. Sample: peripheral blood, taken 28 days after the second AZD1222 dose. These TCRs come from an adult who received the AZD1222 COVID-19 vaccine.

The chain carries TRBV19 and TRBJ1-6, with TRBD1 matching over 8 bases. The CDR3 has 14 amino acids. Germline CDR1 LNHDA, CDR2 SQIVND (reference sequence). V shed 3 bases and J 9 bases; nucleotides not matched to a gene: 4. The CDR3 loop is CASSIPGGASPLHF. The CDR3 DNA follows: TGTGCCAGTAGTATTCCAGGGGGCGCTTCACCCCTCCACTTT. Combining the CDR3 with reference TRBV19 and TRBJ1-6 gives the whole variable domain DGGITQSPKYLFRKEGQNVTLSCEQNLNHDAMYWYRQDPGQGLRLIYYSQIVNDFQKGDIAEGYSVSREKKESFPLTVTSAQKNPTAFYLCASSIPGGASPLHFGNGTRLTVT.

This clone is a singleton in its sample. The chain has TRBV5-1 and TRBJ2-5; 10 bases agree with TRBD2. With 6 bases clipped from V and 5 bases from J, the junction kept 7 bases outside the gene matches. The CDR3 is made up of 14 amino acids. The germline gives CDR1 SGHRS, CDR2 YFSETQ. The CDR3 region has the DNA TGCGCCAGCAAGAGCGGGGGGGCCGGGGAGACCCAGTACTTC. It is translated as CASKSGGAGETQYF.

This chain's CDR3 is CASSIGLAGYNEQFF. The CDR3 DNA reads TGTGCCAGCAGTATAGGACTAGCGGGATACAATGAGCAGTTCTTC. The chain links TRBV6-5 to TRBJ2-1, with 12 bases identical to TRBD2. The length of the CDR3 is 15 residues. Germline lookup yields CDR1 MNHEY and CDR2 SVGAGI. V lost 5 bases, J lost 4 bases, and 3 bases stayed unmatched.

This chain connects TRBV7-9 to TRBJ1-2; a weak D match, TRBD1 (6 bases). Trimming stripped 2 bases from V and 4 bases from J, with 11 bases between. Germline CDR1 and CDR2: SEHNR and FQNEAQ (reference sequence). CDR3 length equals 14 residues. DNA for the CDR3: TGTGCCAGCAGCTTATCAGGGGAACCCTATGGCTACACCTTC. Translating gives CASSLSGEPYGYTF.

The DNA of the CDR3 is TGTGCCAGCAGCAGAGATAGCGGGGGGGCGTATGAGCAGTTCTTC. It yields the protein CASSRDSGGAYEQFF. The gene calls are TRBV11-3 and TRBJ2-1; 11 nucleotides line up with TRBD2. CDR3 length equals 15 residues. J gave up 8 bases and V 5 bases, and 8 bases lay outside the gene matches. CDR1 SGHNT and CDR2 YENEEA come from the germline V gene. The full variable domain, completed using reference TRBV11-3 and TRBJ2-1, is EAGVVQSPRYKIIEKKQPVAFWCNPISGHNTLYWYLQNLGQGPELLIRYENEEAVDDSQLPKDRFSAERLKGVDSTLKIQPAELGDSAVYLCASSRDSGGAYEQFFGPGTRLTVL.

The CDR3 bases are TGTGCCACCAGTGATAAGACAGGGGGCTTCGATACGCAGTATTTT. Translating it yields CATSDKTGGFDTQYF. The chain has TRBV24-1 and TRBJ2-3; 10 bases line up with TRBD1. With 3 bases clipped from V and 6 bases from J, the junction kept 5 bases outside the gene matches. This CDR3 is 15 amino acids long. Looked up from germline, CDR1 is KGHDR and CDR2 is SFDVKD.

The chain combines TRBV19 with TRBJ2-5; D might be TRBD2 (5 bases). The CDR3 is 15 residues long. The V end lost 8 bases, the J end lost 1 base, and 17 bases lay between the germline ends. Germline lookup yields CDR1 LNHDA and CDR2 SQIVND (reference sequence). Written as DNA, the CDR3 is TGTGCCAGTGGAAACCTCGCGGGTCCCCAAGAGACCCAGTACTTC. Its protein product is CASGNLAGPQETQYF.

V and J are TRBV11-1 and TRBJ2-2; TRBD2 is a possible D gene (6 bases). The ends were cut back, 1 base at V and 8 bases at J, with 14 bases in the middle. CDR3 size: 15 residues. The germline CDR1 and CDR2 sequences are SGHAT and FQDESV (reference sequence). The CDR3 DNA reads as TGTGCCAGCAGCTTAGGGGCTAGCGATGCGGGGGAGCTGTTTTTT. Amino acid sequence: CASSLGASDAGELFF. Complete variable domain (other parts from reference TRBV11-1 and TRBJ2-2): EAEVAQSPRYKITEKSQAVAFWCDPISGHATLYWYRQILGQGPELLVQFQDESVVDDSQLPKDRFSAERLKGVDSTLKIQPAELGDSAMYLCASSLGASDAGELFFGEGSRLTVL.

The genes are TRBV28 and TRBJ2-1; D may be TRBD1 (5 bases). Trimming shortened V by 6 bases and J by 6 bases, and 21 bases separated the two germline ends. The CDR3 spans 16 residues. Germline lookup yields CDR1 MDHEN and CDR2 SYDVKM. The CDR3 sequence: CASSSTWSGASNEQFF. DNA for the CDR3: TGTGCCAGCAGCTCTACCTGGTCTGGGGCCAGCAATGAGCAGTTCTTC.

The rearrangement uses TRBV5-1 and TRBJ1-1; 8 bases fit TRBD1. V trimming: 0 bases; J trimming: 1 base; junction bases outside the gene matches: 2. Germline V CDR1 and CDR2: SGHRS, YFSETQ. This CDR3 has 15 residues. CDR3 sequence reads: CASSLADRGNTEAFF. The CDR3 nucleotides read TGCGCCAGCAGCTTGGCCGACAGGGGGAACACTGAAGCTTTCTTT.

J is TRBJ1-2 and V is TRBV28; no definite D call. The CDR3 runs 12 residues. Germline CDR1 is MDHEN and CDR2 is SYDVKM. Trimming pared 6 bases from V and 8 bases from J, leaving 13 bases between. The CDR3 sequence: CASSPGRVGYTF. The CDR3 region has the DNA TGTGCCAGCAGCCCGGGGAGGGTGGGCTACACCTTC.

The rearrangement uses TRBV6-5 and TRBJ2-1; D possibly matches TRBD1 or TRBD2 (5 bases each). The germline gives CDR1 MNHEY, CDR2 SVGAGI. Between the trimmed V and J ends, which lost 6 bases and 8 bases, there was a span of 17 bases. The CDR3 totals 14 residues. Here the CDR3 DNA reads TGTGCCAGCAGCCGGGACCTCTTTTTCGATGAGCAGTTCTTC. Its protein product is CASSRDLFFDEQFF.

The chain links TRBV6-1 to TRBJ2-7; 7 nucleotides match TRBD2. This CDR3 region has 14 residues. V shed 6 bases and J 3 bases; nucleotides not matched to a gene: 8. Per the germline V gene, CDR1 is MNHNS and CDR2 is SASEGT. This CDR3 is CASRPGGFGYEQYF. DNA for the CDR3: TGTGCCAGCAGGCCCGGGGGGTTCGGCTACGAGCAGTACTTC.

The chain employs TRBV5-8 and TRBJ1-2; D remains ambiguous. The CDR3 length is 13 residues. V shed 6 bases and J shed 8 bases, with 17 bases lying between them. Germline V gene lookup returns CDR1 SGHTS and CDR2 YDEGEE. CDR3 protein: CASTRRGERGYTF. The CDR3 DNA sequence: TGTGCCAGCACCCGGAGAGGCGAACGCGGCTACACCTTC.

This rearrangement joins TRBV4-3 to TRBJ1-2; tentative D call: TRBD1 (5 bases). Germline V lookup: CDR1 LGHNA, CDR2 YSLEER. CDR3 length: 14 amino acids. The germline V and J ends were trimmed by 1 base and 1 base, with 7 bases remaining between them. The CDR3 region is CASSQGGHNYGYTF. CDR3 DNA sequence: TGCGCCAGCAGCCAAGGCGGACATAACTATGGCTACACCTTC.

This clone was found once. V and J are TRBV19 and TRBJ1-3; D not resolved. This CDR3 has 12 residues. V dropped 7 bases and J dropped 0 bases, with 4 bases sitting between them. Germline V gene data show CDR1 as LNHDA and CDR2 as SQIVND (reference sequence). The CDR3 region is CASTPSGNTIYF. Here the CDR3 DNA reads TGTGCCAGTACCCCCTCTGGAAACACCATATATTTT.

In DNA, the CDR3 is TGTGCCAGCAGTTACTCGTCACAAGCCTACGAGCAGTACTTC. Encoded protein: CASSYSSQAYEQYF. This chain uses TRBV6-2 or TRBV6-3 with TRBJ2-7; D call uncertain. The CDR3 loop spans 14 amino acids. Germline CDR1 reads MNHEY; CDR2 reads SVGEGT. V lost 0 bases to trimming and J lost 2 bases, with 8 bases between them.

CDR3 nucleotide sequence: TGTGCCACCAGTGATTCGAGCGGGAGTGGATACAATGAGCAGTTCTTC. This translates into CATSDSSGSGYNEQFF. This chain links TRBV24-1 with TRBJ2-1, with 8 bases aligning to TRBD2. CDR3 length: 16 amino acids. The ends lost 2 bases at V and 4 bases at J; junction bases unmatched: 6. Germline V gene sequence: CDR1 KGHDR, CDR2 SFDVKD.

The rearrangement joins TRBV10-3 to TRBJ1-2, with D perhaps TRBD1 (5 bases). The CDR3 length is 13 residues. Germline CDR1 reads ENHRY; CDR2 reads SYGVKD. V was pared by 2 bases and J by 2 bases, with 6 bases between. Here the CDR3 DNA reads TGTGCCATCAGTGAGGAGGGGAACTATGGCTACACCTTC. Its translation: CAISEEGNYGYTF.

This clone was seen once. The genes are TRBV24-1 and TRBJ2-1; D may match TRBD1 or TRBD2 (5 bases each). Trimming pared 8 bases from V and 7 bases from J, leaving 17 bases between. The CDR3 runs to 14 residues. Germline CDR1 reads KGHDR; CDR2 reads SFDVKD. The CDR3 reads CATNGAREGNEQFF. In nucleotides, the CDR3 is TGTGCCACCAACGGGGCCAGAGAGGGAAATGAGCAGTTCTTC.

The chain uses TRBV7-2 and TRBJ2-5, with 9 bases that match TRBD1. The CDR3 loop spans 15 amino acids. The V gene's germline CDR1 is SGHTA and CDR2 FQGNSA. Germline trimming cut 0 bases from V and 2 bases from J; bases unmatched to any gene: 1. The CDR3 DNA is TGTGCCAGCAGCTTAGCGGGGACAGGGCAAGAGACCCAGTACTTC. This codes for CASSLAGTGQETQYF. Drawing the rest from reference TRBV7-2 and TRBJ2-5, the complete variable domain is GAGVSQSPSNKVTEKGKDVELRCDPISGHTALYWYRQSLGQGLEFLIYFQGNSAPDKSGLPSDRFSAERTGGSVSTLTIQRTQQEDSAVYLCASSLAGTGQETQYFGPGTRLLVL.

This clone was recorded a few times. The chain is built from TRBV28 and TRBJ2-7; 7 bases line up with TRBD1. After removal of 10 bases from V and 0 bases from J, the junction contained 6 bases not matched to a gene. The CDR3 totals 13 residues. The V gene's germline CDR1 is MDHEN and CDR2 SYDVKM. The CDR3 nucleotides are TGTGCCACCATCACAGGGGCCTCCTACGAGCAGTACTTC. Translation gives CATITGASYEQYF.

Points on this clone: Distinct nucleotide sequences in the sample also encode this CDR3. The CDR3 sequence is CASSIQGTDTQYF. The CDR3 DNA reads as TGTGCCAGTAGTATACAGGGAACAGATACGCAGTATTTT. The rearrangement joins TRBV19 to TRBJ2-3, with D tentatively TRBD1 (5 bases). Germline CDR1 is LNHDA and CDR2 is SQIVND (reference sequence). This CDR3 is 13 amino acids long. Trimming removed 2 bases from V and 3 bases from J, with 6 bases in between.

The chain recombines TRBV29-1 with TRBJ2-7; D tentatively reads TRBD1 or TRBD2 (5 bases each). The ends were cut back, 6 bases at V and 4 bases at J, with 16 bases in the middle. Germline V gene lookup returns CDR1 SQVTM and CDR2 ANQGSEA. The CDR3 covers 13 residues. DNA for the CDR3: TGCAGCGTGACTCGGGACCTCACTTACGAGCAGTACTTC. The encoded protein is CSVTRDLTYEQYF.

The chain recombines TRBV19 with TRBJ1-2; D gene unclear. Germline V CDR1 and CDR2: LNHDA, SQIVND (reference sequence). Between the trimmed V and J ends, which lost 4 bases and 4 bases, there was a span of 13 bases. The CDR3 has 14 residues. Here the CDR3 reads CASSNRAESYGYTF. The CDR3 DNA is TGTGCCAGTAGTAACCGAGCAGAATCCTATGGCTACACCTTC.

The chain is built from TRBV4-2 and TRBJ2-3, with a tentative D call TRBD2 (6 bases). The CDR3 totals 17 residues. V was pared by 1 base and J by 2 bases, with 16 bases between. CDR1 is LGHNA and CDR2 is YNFKEQ in the germline V gene. The CDR3 DNA reads as TGTGCCAGCAGCCAAGGACCGGGAGCGGATTTCACAGATACGCAGTATTTT. Protein: CASSQGPGADFTDTQYF.

V is TRBV7-8 and J is TRBJ1-4; D may be TRBD1 (5 bases). V lost 1 base, J lost 7 bases, and 13 bases lay in between. CDR3 length equals 15 residues. CDR1 is SGHVS and CDR2 is FQNEAQ in the germline V gene. CDR3 DNA sequence: TGTGCCAGCAGCTTAGGGTCCCAGGGTACTGAAAAACTGTTTTTT. It translates to CASSLGSQGTEKLFF. Full variable domain (outside the CDR3, taken from reference TRBV7-8 and TRBJ1-4): GAGVSQSPRYKVAKRGQDVALRCDPISGHVSLFWYQQALGQGPEFLTYFQNEAQLDKSGLPSDRFFAERPEGSVSTLKIQRTQQEDSAVYLCASSLGSQGTEKLFFGSGTQLSVL.

V usage is TRBV6-5 and J usage is TRBJ1-5, with a tentative D call TRBD1 (6 bases). V was cut by 0 bases and J by 2 bases, with 11 bases left in between. The CDR3 totals 16 residues. Germline V gene data show CDR1 as MNHEY and CDR2 as SVGAGI. CDR3 sequence: CASSYSEPGGNQPQHF. The CDR3 coding sequence is TGTGCCAGCAGTTACTCCGAGCCAGGGGGCAATCAGCCCCAGCATTTT.